The 23 T cell receptor beta chains below were found in one sample sequenced in a study of shared clonotypes between healthy human individuals. Terminally differentiated effector memory CD45RA+ cells were excluded from the naive CD8 cells, which were CD45RO-negative and positively selected for CCR7. Libraries were prepared by immunoSEQ multiplex PCR; TCRdb keeps only in-frame clonotypes and omits some of them. The sample lists about 2.1 million clones, about 93% occurring once. Sequenced sample: naive CD8+ T cells from PBMCs. The receptors stem from a man younger than 30 in good health. Some clones in this sample may be carry-over from other donors' samples.

The CDR3 bases are TGTGCCAGCAGCTTCGACAGGAGAATCGCGAACACCGGGGAGCTGTTTTTT. Amino acids: CASSFDRRIANTGELFF. This chain connects TRBV7-6 to TRBJ2-2; D is possibly TRBD1 (6 bases). The V end lost 3 bases, the J end lost 0 bases, and 14 bases lay between the germline ends. The CDR3 extends over 17 amino acids. The germline V gene encodes CDR1 SGHVS and CDR2 FNYEAQ.

About this clone itself: Other DNA sequences in the sample encode the same CDR3. CDR3 residues: CASSPTGLGETQYF. The DNA for the CDR3 is TGTGCCAGCAGCCCAACGGGGTTGGGCGAGACCCAGTACTTC. The chain couples TRBV28 to TRBJ2-5; TRBD2 is a possible D gene (5 bases). The CDR3 consists of 14 residues. The V end was cut by 6 bases, the J end by 5 bases, with 16 bases between. Germline values: CDR1 MDHEN, CDR2 SYDVKM.

The rearrangement joins TRBV6-5 to TRBJ1-2; D remains unclear. The CDR3 loop spans 11 amino acids. V was clipped by 5 bases and J by 7 bases, with 8 bases between them. CDR1 is MNHEY and CDR2 is SVGAGI in the germline V gene. The CDR3 bases are TGTGCCAGCAGTGAGGGTAGTGGCTACACCTTC. It is translated as CASSEGSGYTF.

The chain joins TRBV28 to TRBJ2-7; TRBD1 is a possible D gene (5 bases). Between the trimmed V and J ends, which lost 3 bases and 1 base, there was a span of 13 bases. The CDR3 has 15 residues. Germline V lookup: CDR1 MDHEN, CDR2 SYDVKM. The CDR3 nucleotides are TGTGCCAGCAGTTTTCGGGTAGGGGCTTCCTACGAGCAGTACTTC. Translated, it gives CASSFRVGASYEQYF.

The CDR3 region has the DNA TGTGCCAGCAGCCACCCTATGGGGCGGGAGGGAAGCACAGATACGCAGTATTTT. Encoded protein: CASSHPMGREGSTDTQYF. The chain recombines TRBV9 with TRBJ2-3, with 9 bases fitting TRBD2. Trimming at V came to 4 bases and at J to 0 bases, leaving 12 bases not matched to a gene. The CDR3 totals 18 residues. In germline, CDR1 is SGDLS, CDR2 YYNGEE.

V is TRBV27 and J is TRBJ2-5; TRBD1 agrees at 7 bases. V was pared by 5 bases and J by 3 bases, with 6 bases of the junction left unmatched. The CDR3 sequence is 14 residues long. Germline CDR1 is MNHEY and CDR2 is SMNVEV (reference sequence). CDR3: CASSTRTGEETQYF. The CDR3 region has the DNA TGTGCCAGCAGTACCCGGACAGGAGAAGAGACCCAGTACTTC.

The chain combines TRBV5-6 with TRBJ2-7, with TRBD1 matching 12 bases. Per the germline V gene, CDR1 is SGHDT and CDR2 is YYEEEE. CDR3 size: 16 residues. The trim removed 4 bases at V and 6 bases at J, leaving 11 bases unmatched. For the CDR3, the DNA is TGTGCCAGCAGCCCGGGACCGGGACAGGGGGCTTTCGAGCAGTACTTC. It yields the protein CASSPGPGQGAFEQYF.

This clone was seen only once. V usage is TRBV19 and J usage is TRBJ2-7; D not resolved. Germline-derived CDR1 and CDR2 are LNHDA and SQIVND (reference sequence). CDR3 length: 12 residues. V lost 4 bases and J lost 7, with 11 bases in between. The CDR3 DNA reads TGTGCCAGTAGTAACCCCGGGCGGGAGCAGTACTTC. Its protein is CASSNPGREQYF. Using reference TRBV19 and TRBJ2-7 for the parts outside the CDR3, the full variable domain is DGGITQSPKYLFRKEGQNVTLSCEQNLNHDAMYWYRQDPGQGLRLIYYSQIVNDFQKGDIAEGYSVSREKKESFPLTVTSAQKNPTAFYLCASSNPGREQYFGPGTRLTVT.

This sequence joins TRBV5-4 and TRBJ2-7, with D perhaps TRBD1 (5 bases). CDR3 length: 15 residues. V shed 1 base and J shed 0 bases, with 11 bases lying between them. Germline V gives CDR1 SGHNT, CDR2 YYREEE (reference sequence). The CDR3 loop reads CASSLNPDNSYEQYF. The DNA for the CDR3 is TGTGCCAGCAGCTTGAATCCGGACAACTCCTACGAGCAGTACTTC.

The V and J genes are TRBV12-5 and TRBJ2-1, with 11 bases fitting TRBD1. This CDR3 spans 17 amino acids. Germline-derived CDR1 and CDR2 are LGHNT and FRNRAP. V gave up 4 bases and J gave up 7 bases; unmatched junction bases: 12. The CDR3 sequence is CASGSTDRDRGGNEQFF. DNA of the CDR3: TGTGCTAGTGGTTCTACCGACCGGGACAGGGGGGGGAATGAGCAGTTCTTC.

V usage is TRBV6-5 and J usage is TRBJ1-1, with a tentative D call TRBD1 (5 bases). Germline V lookup: CDR1 MNHEY, CDR2 SVGAGI. Trimming shortened V by 5 bases and J by 1 base, and 11 bases separated the two germline ends. The CDR3 has 14 residues. This chain's CDR3 is CASSGPQENTEAFF. As DNA, the CDR3 is TGTGCCAGCAGTGGACCACAGGAGAACACTGAAGCTTTCTTT.

J is TRBJ1-2 and V is TRBV28; D unclear. The V end lost 3 bases, the J end lost 5 bases, and 16 bases lay between the germline ends. This CDR3 is 15 amino acids long. Looked up from germline, CDR1 is MDHEN and CDR2 is SYDVKM. Here the CDR3 reads CASSLTSNGEYGYTF. CDR3 bases: TGTGCCAGCAGTTTGACTTCGAACGGGGAGTATGGCTACACCTTC.

The chain couples TRBV27 to TRBJ2-7, with a weak D call TRBD1 (6 bases). Trimming took 7 bases from V and 0 from J, leaving 13 bases between them. Germline values: CDR1 MNHEY, CDR2 SMNVEV (reference sequence). CDR3 length: 14 residues. As DNA, the CDR3 is TGTGCCAGCATACCACAGGGAAGCTCCTACGAGCAGTACTTC. It yields the protein CASIPQGSSYEQYF.

Points on this clone: The sample holds other DNA sequences that translate to the same CDR3. This sequence joins TRBV27 and TRBJ2-7; 7 bases fit TRBD2. The J segment lost 3 bases and the V segment lost 2 bases, leaving 4 bases of the junction unmatched. The CDR3 covers 14 residues. Germline V gene data show CDR1 as MNHEY and CDR2 as SMNVEV (reference sequence). As DNA, the CDR3 is TGTGCCAGCAGTTTAGGCGGGAGAGGCTACGAGCAGTACTTC. Protein product: CASSLGGRGYEQYF.

The gene calls are TRBV21-1 and TRBJ2-3; no DNA check was done on the table's D call, TRBD1. TRBV21-1 is flagged as a pseudogene. CDR3 length equals 14 residues. For the CDR3, the DNA is TGTGCCAGCAGCCGTCGGACAGACCCAGATACGCAGTATTTT. Amino acid sequence: CASSRRTDPDTQYF.

The gene calls are TRBV5-1 and TRBJ2-2; 10 bases are shared with TRBD2. V shed 6 bases and J 5 bases; nucleotides not matched to a gene: 13. The CDR3 has 17 amino acids. Germline V CDR1 and CDR2: SGHRS, YFSETQ. CDR3 protein: CASKGALAGDRTGELFF. The DNA of the CDR3 is TGCGCCAGCAAGGGTGCCCTAGCGGGAGATCGGACCGGGGAGCTGTTTTTT.

J is TRBJ2-7 and V is TRBV9; possible D gene TRBD2, 6 bases. Germline V gene lookup returns CDR1 SGDLS and CDR2 YYNGEE. V lost 3 bases to trimming and J lost 0 bases, with 13 bases between them. This CDR3 has 15 amino acids. CDR3 in amino acids: CASSGGLASSYEQYF. As DNA, the CDR3 is TGTGCCAGCAGCGGGGGACTGGCGAGCTCCTACGAGCAGTACTTC.

The chain uses TRBV28 and TRBJ2-7; 7 bases map to TRBD1. The CDR3 is 14 amino acids. V trimming: 2 bases; J trimming: 6 bases; junction bases outside the gene matches: 7. Germline loops: CDR1 MDHEN, CDR2 SYDVKM. This CDR3 is CASSLVGGRGEQYF. The CDR3 DNA sequence: TGTGCCAGCAGTTTAGTAGGGGGCCGGGGCGAGCAGTACTTC.

J is TRBJ1-2 and V is TRBV19; D remains unclear. Trimming shortened V by 3 bases and J by 7 bases, and 15 bases separated the two germline ends. Germline CDR1 is LNHDA and CDR2 is SQIVND (reference sequence). The CDR3 has 14 residues. The CDR3 sequence is CASSIPAPSAGYTF. DNA for the CDR3: TGTGCCAGTAGTATTCCTGCCCCATCAGCTGGCTACACCTTC.

V gene TRBV9 combines with J gene TRBJ2-1; D is possibly TRBD2 (6 bases). Germline CDR1 reads SGDLS; CDR2 reads YYNGEE. The CDR3 spans 13 residues. Between the trimmed V and J ends, which lost 3 bases and 15 bases, there was a span of 19 bases. CDR3 sequence: CASSGRDPTHLFF. For the CDR3, the DNA is TGTGCCAGCAGCGGGCGGGACCCGACACATCTGTTCTTC.

The chain links TRBV27 to TRBJ1-1; no firm D call. Germline loops: CDR1 MNHEY, CDR2 SMNVEV (reference sequence). V lost 0 bases and J lost 4, with 9 bases in between. The CDR3 consists of 14 residues. Written as DNA, the CDR3 is TGTGCCAGCAGTTTATCCCCCTATGGCACTGAAGCTTTCTTT. The encoded protein is CASSLSPYGTEAFF.

The chain joins TRBV7-2 to TRBJ2-7, with 7 bases that match TRBD1. V lost 3 bases, J lost 4 bases, and 6 bases stayed unmatched. Germline assignment: CDR1 SGHTA and CDR2 FQGNSA. This CDR3 comprises 14 residues. CDR3 coding DNA: TGTGCCAGCAGCTTTCGGGACAGATGGTACGAGCAGTACTTC. Translated: CASSFRDRWYEQYF.

This rearrangement joins TRBV13 to TRBJ1-1; 7 positions agree with TRBD1. Per the germline V gene, CDR1 is PRHDT and CDR2 is FYEKMQ (reference sequence). The V segment lost 2 bases and the J segment 1 base; nucleotides outside the gene matches: 4. This CDR3 has 15 amino acids. CDR3 in amino acids: CASSLRGQQNTEAFF. DNA for the CDR3: TGTGCCAGCAGCTTAAGGGGACAGCAGAACACTGAAGCTTTCTTT.